Given below is one T cell receptor beta chain in context. V was pared by 3 bases and J by 1 base, with 4 bases of the junction left unmatched. Germline values: CDR1 LGHDT, CDR2 YNNKEL (reference sequence). The CDR3 length is 15 residues. The data stem from a study of blood T cell repertoires in COVID-19. Across the whole study: From the United States, Italy and Spain came samples of acute and convalescent COVID-19. PBMCs, B-cell-depleted T cells, or T cells provided the cDNA or gDNA that made up the material.

The authors' processing: Reference gene primer amplification yielded estimated nucleated cell counts. TCRdb keeps only in-frame clones here, not all; method: immunoSEQ multiplex PCR. The V and J calls and clone size come from that table; D and trimming were worked out from the DNA. The table has tens of thousands of clones, under 80% seen once. The chain carries TRBV3-1 (or the pseudogene TRBV3-2) and TRBJ2-7; 9 bases line up with TRBD2. The receptor comes from a human donor in a cohort sampled during active COVID-19. Specimen: peripheral blood. The CDR3 here is CASSQGSGGSYEQYF. In nucleotides, the CDR3 is TGTGCCAGCAGCCAGGGTAGCGGGGGTTCCTACGAGCAGTACTTC.